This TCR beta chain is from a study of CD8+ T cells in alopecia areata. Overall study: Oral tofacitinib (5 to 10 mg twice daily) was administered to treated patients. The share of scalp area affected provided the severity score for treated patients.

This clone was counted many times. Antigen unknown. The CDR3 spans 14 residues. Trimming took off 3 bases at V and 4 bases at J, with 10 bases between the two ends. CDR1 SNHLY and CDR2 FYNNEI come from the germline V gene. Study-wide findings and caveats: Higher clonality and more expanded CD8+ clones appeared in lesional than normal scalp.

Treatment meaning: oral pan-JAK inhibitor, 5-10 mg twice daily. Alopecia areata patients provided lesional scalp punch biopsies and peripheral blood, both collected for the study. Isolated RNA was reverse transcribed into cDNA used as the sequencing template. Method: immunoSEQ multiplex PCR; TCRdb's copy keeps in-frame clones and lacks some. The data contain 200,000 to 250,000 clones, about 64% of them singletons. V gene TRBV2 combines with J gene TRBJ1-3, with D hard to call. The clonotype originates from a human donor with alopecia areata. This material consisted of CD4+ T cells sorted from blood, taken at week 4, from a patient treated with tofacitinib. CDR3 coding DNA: TGTGCCAGCAGTGAGAGTTTAGGAGGAAACACCATATATTTT. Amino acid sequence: CASSESLGGNTIYF.